A selection of T cell receptor beta chains follows, all from one sample in a study of T cell responses to AZD1222 COVID-19 vaccine. This table comes from immunoSEQ multiplex PCR, and its TCRdb copy is limited to in-frame clones, with some not included. The data hold around 180,000 clones, with around 88% observed a single time. Here the sequenced sample was peripheral blood, taken on day 0 of AZD1222 vaccination. Receptor source: an adult in good health. The CDR3 runs from the conserved cysteine through the conserved F or W. The D gene is left open where the match is weak. Clone size, where shown, is once, few, many, or a class for clones that have expanded.

TRBJ1-5 TRBV30 - - CAWSVGQGNQPQHF TGTGCCTGGAGTGTCGGGCAGGGGAATCAGCCCCAGCATTTT
TRBJ1-1 TRBV28 - - CASIPPAGRGTEAFF TGTGCCAGCATCCCCCCCGCAGGGCGGGGCACTGAAGCTTTCTTT
TRBJ2-1 TRBV29-1 - - CSAPSRLDQNEQFF TGCAGCGCACCCTCTAGGCTCGACCAAAATGAGCAGTTCTTC
TRBJ2-2 TRBV15 - TRBD2 CATSRKTSGASGELFF TGTGCCACCAGCAGAAAGACTAGCGGGGCCTCCGGGGAGCTGTTTTTT
TRBJ1-6 TRBV28 - - CASSDNSPLHF TGTGCCAGCAGTGATAATTCACCCCTCCACTTT
TRBJ1-5 TRBV10-3 - - CAISEGNNQPQHF TGTGCCATCAGTGAAGGGAACAATCAGCCCCAGCATTTT
TRBJ2-5 TRBV4-3 - - CASSQERGETQYF TGCGCCAGCAGCCAAGAAAGGGGAGAGACCCAGTACTTC
TRBJ1-1 TRBV28 - TRBD1 CASRPTGGMNTEAFF TGTGCCAGCAGACCGACAGGGGGAATGAACACTGAAGCTTTCTTT
TRBJ1-6 TRBV30 - - CAWSVLQGSSYNSPLHF TGTGCCTGGAGTGTCTTGCAGGGGAGCTCCTATAATTCACCCCTCCACTTT
TRBJ2-7 TRBV7-9 - - CASSLAAARSYEQYF TGTGCCAGCAGCTTAGCTGCGGCGCGCTCCTACGAGCAGTACTTC
TRBJ1-1 TRBV28 - - CASSLYGGPEGGGTEAFF TGTGCCAGCAGTTTATATGGGGGGCCAGAGGGGGGAGGCACTGAAGCTTTCTTT
TRBJ1-4 TRBV6-5 - - CASSYSTGREKLFF TGTGCCAGCAGTTACTCTACGGGGAGGGAAAAACTGTTTTTT
TRBJ2-7 TRBV27 - - CASSLDRSRGGEQYF TGTGCCAGCAGTTTAGACAGGTCCCGTGGGGGCGAGCAGTACTTC
TRBJ1-1 TRBV11-2 - - CASSLSGGRVTEAFF TGTGCCAGCAGCCTCAGCGGGGGGCGCGTCACTGAAGCTTTCTTT
TRBJ1-2 TRBV3-1/TRBV3-2 - TRBD1 CASSQELGGRGANYGYTF TGTGCCAGCAGCCAAGAATTGGGTGGCAGGGGGGCGAACTATGGCTACACCTTC
TRBJ1-1 TRBV18 - - CASSLGQNTEAFF TGTGCCAGCTCGTTGGGACAGAACACTGAAGCTTTCTTT
TRBJ1-5 TRBV24-1 - - CATSDYAQGGPQHF TGTGCCACCAGTGATTACGCCCAGGGAGGGCCCCAGCATTTT
TRBJ1-3 TRBV14 - - CASSQDRVGNTIYF TGTGCCAGCAGCCAAGACAGGGTTGGAAACACCATATATTTT
TRBJ1-5 TRBV7-2 - - CASSLDAGPNQPQHF TGTGCCAGCAGCTTAGATGCAGGGCCCAATCAGCCCCAGCATTTT
TRBJ1-3 TRBV4-1 many - CASSQEAENTIYF TGCGCCAGCAGCCAAGAGGCGGAAAACACCATATATTTT
TRBJ2-3 TRBV3-1/TRBV3-2 - TRBD1 CASSPADREGTDTQYF TGTGCCAGCAGCCCTGCGGACAGGGAAGGCACAGATACGCAGTATTTT
TRBJ1-2 TRBV5-6 - TRBD1 CASSFRTGANNYGYTF TGTGCCAGCAGCTTCCGGACAGGTGCTAATAACTATGGCTACACCTTC
TRBJ1-1 TRBV15 - - CATSLWGRAEAFF TGTGCCACCAGCCTCTGGGGGCGCGCTGAAGCTTTCTTT
TRBJ2-7 TRBV9 - TRBD1 CASSFNPDRARSSEQYF TGTGCCAGCAGCTTTAATCCCGACAGGGCAAGGTCTTCCGAGCAGTACTTC
TRBJ2-5 TRBV5-4 - TRBD1 CASNSMGQGETQYF TGTGCCAGCAACTCTATGGGACAGGGAGAGACCCAGTACTTC
TRBJ2-2 TRBV7-2 once - CASSLGAVGELFF TGTGCCAGCAGCTTAGGGGCAGTCGGGGAGCTGTTTTTT
TRBJ2-3 TRBV9 - - CASSRAPRTDTQYF TGTGCCAGCAGCCGAGCCCCCCGCACAGATACGCAGTATTTT
TRBJ1-3 TRBV6-6 - TRBD1 CASSPGAWTGVSSGNTIYF TGTGCCAGCAGTCCCGGGGCCTGGACAGGGGTGAGCTCTGGAAACACCATATATTTT
TRBJ1-2 TRBV6-5 - TRBD1 CASRTDRQGNYGYTF TGTGCCAGCAGGACGGACCGACAGGGGAACTATGGCTACACCTTC
TRBJ2-2 TRBV9 - - CASSVDSENTGELFF TGTGCCAGCAGCGTAGATTCAGAGAACACCGGGGAGCTGTTTTTT
TRBJ2-3 TRBV23-1 few TRBD2 CASSSLPGTSGSRRDTQYF TGCGCCAGCAGCTCCTTACCCGGGACTAGCGGGAGTCGAAGAGATACGCAGTATTTT
TRBJ2-7 TRBV20-1 - - CSASSHMEQYF TGCAGTGCTAGTAGTCATATGGAGCAGTACTTC
TRBJ2-7 TRBV11-2 few TRBD2 CASRLTSGRRGYEQYF TGTGCCAGCAGACTGACTAGCGGGAGGCGTGGATACGAGCAGTACTTC
TRBJ2-1 TRBV6-1 once TRBD2 CASSEYGGRASSREQFF TGTGCCAGCAGTGAATACGGCGGGAGGGCCTCATCCCGTGAGCAGTTCTTC
TRBJ1-1 TRBV10-3 - - CAMRTENTEAFF TGTGCCATGAGGACGGAGAACACTGAAGCTTTCTTT
TRBJ2-7 TRBV5-1 - - CASSLLIPLEQYF TGCGCCAGCAGCTTGCTTATCCCCCTCGAGCAGTACTTC
TRBJ1-4 TRBV27 - - CASSLRGVEKLFF TGTGCCAGCAGCCTGCGGGGTGTTGAAAAACTGTTTTTT
TRBJ2-7 TRBV7-9 - - CASSLNGEVSYEQYF TGTGCCAGCAGCTTAAACGGGGAGGTCTCGTACGAGCAGTACTTC
TRBJ2-1 TRBV5-1 - - CASSPGLLYNEQFF TGCGCCAGCAGCCCTGGACTATTGTACAATGAGCAGTTCTTC
TRBJ2-7 TRBV14 - - CASSQVQGRFQQYF TGTGCCAGCAGCCAAGTCCAGGGAAGGTTTCAGCAGTACTTC
TRBJ2-7 TRBV10-2 - - CASTVSGYEQYF TGCGCCAGCACGGTATCAGGATACGAGCAGTACTTC
TRBJ1-4 TRBV29-1 - - CSVARSAANEKLFF TGCAGCGTCGCTAGGAGCGCGGCTAATGAAAAACTGTTTTTT
TRBJ2-7 TRBV5-1 - - CASSLVGVAYEQYF TGCGCCAGCAGCTTGGTGGGAGTCGCCTACGAGCAGTACTTC
TRBJ2-1 TRBV27 - TRBD2 CASSLSGLRLFEQFF TGTGCCAGCAGTCTGTCGGGACTACGACTTTTTGAGCAGTTCTTC
TRBJ1-5 TRBV6-4 - - CASSVGEGQPQHF TGTGCCAGCAGTGTTGGGGAGGGACAGCCCCAGCATTTT
TRBJ1-5 TRBV27 - - CASSLGGAGAPQHF TGTGCCAGCAGTTTAGGGGGGGCCGGGGCGCCCCAGCATTTT
TRBJ1-1 TRBV5-1 few TRBD1 CASSLRTGVEAFF TGCGCCAGCAGCCTCCGGACAGGGGTTGAAGCTTTCTTT
TRBJ1-3 TRBV5-1 - - CASSRGSSGNTIYF TGCGCCAGCAGCCGAGGGAGCTCTGGAAACACCATATATTTT
TRBJ1-3 TRBV5-1 few - CASSLDSGGDTIYF TGCGCCAGCAGCTTGGACAGTGGGGGGGACACCATATATTTT
TRBJ1-6 TRBV7-6 - - CASSLRALGNSPLHF TGTGCCAGCAGCTTACGGGCCTTGGGTAATTCACCCCTCCACTTT
TRBJ1-2 TRBV7-9 - - CASSLVAPYGYTF TGTGCCAGCAGCTTGGTTGCCCCCTATGGCTACACCTTC
TRBJ2-2 TRBV7-9 once - CASSLGTLGELFF TGTGCCAGCAGCTTAGGGACACTCGGGGAGCTGTTTTTT
TRBJ2-7 TRBV10-1 few - CASSDPGTYEQYF TGCGCCAGCAGTGATCCAGGGACCTACGAGCAGTACTTC
TRBJ1-6 TRBV6-5 - TRBD1 CASLGQPSGSPLHF TGTGCCAGTTTGGGACAGCCGTCTGGTTCACCCCTCCACTTT
TRBJ1-3 TRBV4-1 - - CASSPTLGEGNTIYF TGCGCCAGCAGCCCTACTCTAGGGGAGGGAAACACCATATATTTT
TRBJ1-1 TRBV6-5 - TRBD1 CASSYRQGRTEAFF TGTGCCAGCAGTTATCGACAGGGAAGGACTGAAGCTTTCTTT
TRBJ1-4 TRBV7-2 - - CASSLGQAEKLFF TGTGCCAGCAGCTTGGGTCAGGCCGAAAAACTGTTTTTT
TRBJ1-5 TRBV30 - TRBD1 CAWSVQTGGQPQHF TGTGCCTGGAGTGTACAGACAGGGGGACAGCCCCAGCATTTT
TRBJ2-3 TRBV6-2/TRBV6-3 - - CASSSTDSPSHWATQYF TGTGCCAGCAGTTCGACAGACAGCCCCTCGCATTGGGCGACGCAGTATTTT
TRBJ1-2 TRBV30 - - CAWTLDQSDYGYTF TGTGCCTGGACTCTGGACCAGTCCGACTATGGCTACACCTTC